These T cell receptor beta chains were read from a single sample in a study of blood T cell repertoires in COVID-19. This table comes from immunoSEQ multiplex PCR, and its TCRdb copy is limited to in-frame clones, with some not included. The sample lists 55,000 to 75,000 clones; roughly 88% were seen once. The sequencing sample was made of peripheral blood. The origin of the receptors is a man aged 45-60 years with active COVID-19. Each CDR3 is given with its conserved first and last residue. Each record gives: J gene, V gene, CDR3 protein.

TRBJ2-7,TRBV5-6,CASSLSGTTPYEQYF
TRBJ1-2,TRBV5-1,CASSLTGLSNYGYTF
TRBJ1-6,TRBV5-6,CASSLGTGVSYNSPLHF
TRBJ2-1,TRBV9,CASGDSYGYEQFF
TRBJ1-2,TRBV5-1,CASSFTTGSYGYTF
TRBJ2-2,TRBV25-1,CASSMAGIHANTGELFF
TRBJ2-1,TRBV7-9,CASSLSTGNVGEQFF
TRBJ2-7,TRBV29-1,CSVEGGNSYEQYF
TRBJ1-6,TRBV5-1,CASSLGQVLGSPLHF
TRBJ2-5,TRBV7-2,CASSLVEALLRGSQETQYF
TRBJ2-7,TRBV7-2,CASSLGGLALSSYEQYF
TRBJ2-5,TRBV5-6,CASSFPGSLGITEETQYF
TRBJ2-3,TRBV25-1,CASSPSEADTQYF
TRBJ1-6,TRBV5-1,CASSRGSSYNSPLHF
TRBJ2-5,TRBV18,CASSPGLQETQYF
TRBJ2-1,TRBV30,CAWSGGGLYYNEQFF
TRBJ1-6,TRBV6-1,CASSSWTGINSPLHF
TRBJ2-7,TRBV2,CASSYRVFREQYF
TRBJ2-1,TRBV11-2,CASSPTPGGNEQFF
TRBJ1-1,TRBV6-5,CASSSVRPSTEAFF
TRBJ1-4,TRBV10-3,CAISEEGLGFNEKLFF
TRBJ2-5,TRBV2,CASSDVGAHQGETQYF
TRBJ2-7,TRBV5-1,CASSLYWGQDEQYF
TRBJ1-2,TRBV6-5,CASSPLTGSGGYTF
TRBJ2-1,TRBV25-1,CASGHHLAGGRDEQFF
TRBJ2-5,TRBV11-2,CASSTSSGGAQETQYF
TRBJ2-1,TRBV12-3/TRBV12-4,CASSLEGGRQFF
TRBJ2-1,TRBV4-1,CASSRGGQYEQFF
TRBJ2-5,TRBV6-5,CASSYNREETQYF
TRBJ1-1,TRBV5-6,CASSLVTATEAFF
TRBJ2-4,TRBV5-1,CASRDEVQGAKNIQYF
TRBJ2-7,TRBV5-5,CASSPRLAVYEQYF
TRBJ2-7,TRBV4-3,CASSQGIAGSYEQYF
TRBJ2-1,TRBV25-1,CASSPKGFFNLGFQFF
TRBJ2-3,TRBV10-2,CASREGPTYTDTQYF
TRBJ1-1,TRBV6-5,CASRYREEAFF
TRBJ2-2,TRBV5-1,CASSLDNPITGELFF
TRBJ1-6,TRBV5-1,CASREVGQGLSPLHF
TRBJ2-2,TRBV7-2,CASSLRPSAGGELFF